Following are 6 T cell receptor beta chains from one sample sequenced in a study of PD-L1 blockade in urothelial cancer. Regarding time point: pretreatment peripheral blood. Sequenced by immunoSEQ multiplex PCR; TCRdb stores in-frame clones only, minus some. The data hold more than 75,000 clones, with about four fifths observed a single time. This material consisted of PBMCs, taken around atezolizumab (anti-PD-L1) treatment. These receptors were taken from a man in his sixties with urothelial cancer.

The chain has TRBV11-3 and TRBJ2-1; tentatively, D is TRBD1 (5 bases). V lost 5 bases to trimming and J lost 6 bases, with 20 bases between them. This CDR3 spans 16 amino acids. Per germline, CDR1 SGHNT and CDR2 YENEEA. The CDR3, as DNA: TGTGCCAGCAGCCCGCGTGATGCGGTTACAGGCAATGAGCAGTTCTTC. As protein: CASSPRDAVTGNEQFF.

This rearrangement joins TRBV7-9 to TRBJ1-1, with D possibly TRBD1 on 5 matching bases. CDR1 and CDR2 (germline): SEHNR, FQNEAQ (reference sequence). V lost 4 bases to trimming and J lost 1 base, with 13 bases between them. This CDR3 comprises 15 residues. The CDR3 is CASSSHRPQNTEAFF. CDR3 sequence (DNA): TGTGCCAGCAGCTCCCACAGGCCCCAGAACACTGAAGCTTTCTTT.

This clone was found many times. The chain uses TRBV5-8 and TRBJ1-1; D is undetermined. Trimming left V 2 bases short and J 6 bases short, with 20 bases between. The length of the CDR3 is 16 residues. Germline CDR1 and CDR2: SGHTS and YDEGEE. CDR3 coding DNA: TGTGCCAGCAGCTTATATAGTCGGCCCCGGAGCGCTGAAGCTTTCTTT. It specifies CASSLYSRPRSAEAFF.

The chain has TRBV28 and TRBJ2-5; a weak D match, TRBD1 (5 bases). The CDR3 is made up of 13 amino acids. Germline CDR1 and CDR2: MDHEN and SYDVKM. V was clipped by 7 bases and J by 5 bases, with 14 bases between them. The CDR3 coding sequence is TGTGCCAGCAACGTAGGGGCGGATGAGACCCAGTACTTC. Its translation: CASNVGADETQYF. Looking up the rest from reference TRBV28 and TRBJ2-5 gives the full variable domain: DVKVTQSSRYLVKRTGEKVFLECVQDMDHENMFWYRQDPGLGLRLIYFSYDVKMKEKGDIPEGYSVSREKKERFSLILESASTNQTSMYLCASNVGADETQYFGPGTRLLVL.

J is TRBJ2-5 and V is TRBV7-3, with TRBD1 matching over 7 bases. With 0 bases clipped from V and 5 bases from J, the junction kept 6 bases outside the gene matches. The CDR3 runs 15 residues. The germline V gene has CDR1 SGHTA and CDR2 FQGTGA. The CDR3 DNA reads as TGTGCCAGCAGCTTAACCCTTGACAGGGTCGAGACCCAGTACTTC. Protein sequence: CASSLTLDRVETQYF.

This clone was seen more than once but under ten times. The rearrangement uses TRBV5-1 and TRBJ2-2; 14 bases line up with TRBD2. The J segment lost 4 bases and the V segment lost 4 bases, leaving 6 bases of the junction unmatched. This CDR3 spans 17 amino acids. CDR1 and CDR2 from the germline V gene are SGHRS and YFSETQ. CDR3 sequence reads: CASSLGTSGSATGELFF. CDR3 in DNA: TGCGCCAGCAGCCTCGGGACTAGCGGGAGTGCCACCGGGGAGCTGTTTTTT.